The clone carrying this TCR beta chain was seen at least ten times. This sample was included in a study of shared clonotypes between healthy human individuals. Approximately 270 ng DNA, tens of thousands of T cell genomes, went into unsorted PBMC replicate PCRs. Some clones are missing from TCRdb's copy, which holds only in-frame ones; the method was immunoSEQ multiplex PCR. The table includes more than 450,000 clones, 79% detected once. Looked up from germline, CDR1 is SGHVS and CDR2 is FQNEAQ. The CDR3 runs 13 residues. With 5 bases removed from V and 5 bases from J, the gap between germline ends came to 12 bases. Donors included only healthy HIV-negative adults lacking recent acute infections or vaccinations.

The sequence derives from a woman aged 40 to 50 in good health. Some clones in this sample may be carry-over from other donors' samples. The specimen was PBMCs. The J gene is TRBJ1-1, the V gene TRBV7-8; a weak D match, TRBD1 (5 bases). Written as DNA, the CDR3 is TGTGCCAGCAGCCTCTGGGGGGGAACTGAAGCTTTCTTT. Its protein product is CASSLWGGTEAFF.